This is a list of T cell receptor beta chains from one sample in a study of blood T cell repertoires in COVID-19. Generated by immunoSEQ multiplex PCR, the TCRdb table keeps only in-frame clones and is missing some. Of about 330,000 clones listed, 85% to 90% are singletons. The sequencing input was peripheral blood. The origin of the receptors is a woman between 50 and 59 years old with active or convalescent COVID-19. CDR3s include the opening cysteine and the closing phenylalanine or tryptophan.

CATSGQGDQGERNNEQFF | TRBJ2-1 | TRBV15
CAISETGLHEQYF | TRBJ2-7 | TRBV10-3
CASTLPGGGNSPLHF | TRBJ1-6 | TRBV28
CASSRGGNQPQHF | TRBJ1-5 | TRBV28
CASSSGAVITGLNIQYF | TRBJ2-4 | TRBV5-5
CASRQGGQGVIARETQYF | TRBJ2-5 | TRBV5-4
CATSREVGRETQYF | TRBJ2-5 | TRBV15
CASISPNPLGLVAGGYEQYF | TRBJ2-7 | TRBV6-7
CASSLRGSEQYF | TRBJ2-7 | TRBV5-1
CASSVNPTAVAQYF | TRBJ2-3 | TRBV9
CASSQFLMGRQETQYF | TRBJ2-5 | TRBV4-2
CATTGPEGSYNSPLHF | TRBJ1-6 | TRBV19
CATSDPLGGRAHEQFF | TRBJ2-1 | TRBV24-1
CSVDRYNEQFF | TRBJ2-1 | TRBV29-1
CASRKELMYNSPLHF | TRBJ1-6 | TRBV6-5
CSVGPRLAGEEQYF | TRBJ2-7 | TRBV29-1